This T cell receptor (beta chain) was documented in a study of T cells in Graves' hyperthyroidism and ophthalmopathy. Study-level results: Separation of ophthalmopathy from stable hyperthyroidism was achieved by a 13 V-J model.

Concerning this clonotype itself: The target antigen is unknown.

PBMCs were sourced from approximately 10 ml fresh peripheral blood. Germline V gene sequence: CDR1 ENHRY, CDR2 SYGVKD. CDR3 size: 16 residues. Amplified TCR beta CDR3 regions came from RNA transcripts. The TCR CDR3 first-round RT-PCR relied on the HTBI primer set. TCRdb reanalysed the multiplex PCR reads using MiXCR and keeps one entry per CDR3 protein. The table shows around 720,000 distinct CDR3 sequences, with 35% occurring only once. The rearrangement links TRBV10-3 to TRBJ2-5; 12 nucleotides align to TRBD2. The DNA end lines up better with TRBJ2-7; the J call may be wrong. Sequenced sample: blood. The TCR sequence derives from a woman aged 40 to 50 with Graves' hyperthyroidism. Written as DNA, the CDR3 is TGTGCCAGCAGCCCCCGACTAGCGGGGGCGGAAAACGAGCAGTACTTC. Amino acids: CASSPRLAGAENEQYF.